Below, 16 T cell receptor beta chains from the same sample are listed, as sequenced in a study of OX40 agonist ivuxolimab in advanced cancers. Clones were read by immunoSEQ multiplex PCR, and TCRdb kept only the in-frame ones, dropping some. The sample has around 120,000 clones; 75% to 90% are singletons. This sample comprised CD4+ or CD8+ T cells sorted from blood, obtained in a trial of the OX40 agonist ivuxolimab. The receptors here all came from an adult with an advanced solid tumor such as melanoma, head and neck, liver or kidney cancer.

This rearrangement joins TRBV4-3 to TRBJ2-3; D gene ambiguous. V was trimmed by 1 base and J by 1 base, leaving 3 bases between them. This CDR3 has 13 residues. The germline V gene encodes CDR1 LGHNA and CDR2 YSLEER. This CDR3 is CASSQVGTDTQYF. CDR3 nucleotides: TGCGCCAGCAGCCAAGTGGGCACAGATACGCAGTATTTT.

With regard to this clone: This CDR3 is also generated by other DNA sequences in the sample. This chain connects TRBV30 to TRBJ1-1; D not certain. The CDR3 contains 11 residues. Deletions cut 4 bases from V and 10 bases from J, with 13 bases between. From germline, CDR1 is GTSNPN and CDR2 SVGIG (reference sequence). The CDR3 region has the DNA TGTGCCTGGAATCCGAGCGTGAGAGCTTTCTTT. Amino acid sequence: CAWNPSVRAFF.

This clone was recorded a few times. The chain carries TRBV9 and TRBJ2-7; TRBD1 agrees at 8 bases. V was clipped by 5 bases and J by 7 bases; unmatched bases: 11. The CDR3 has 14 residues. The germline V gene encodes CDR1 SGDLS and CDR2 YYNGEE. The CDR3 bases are TGTGCCAGCAGGGACGGGACAGGACCCGGGGAGCAGTACTTC. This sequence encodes CASRDGTGPGEQYF.

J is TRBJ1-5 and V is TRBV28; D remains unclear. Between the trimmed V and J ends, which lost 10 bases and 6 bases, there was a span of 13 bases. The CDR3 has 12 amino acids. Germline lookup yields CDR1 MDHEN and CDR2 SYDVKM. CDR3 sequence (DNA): TGTGCCACGTTCCGGAGGATTCAGCCCCAGCATTTT. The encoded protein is CATFRRIQPQHF.

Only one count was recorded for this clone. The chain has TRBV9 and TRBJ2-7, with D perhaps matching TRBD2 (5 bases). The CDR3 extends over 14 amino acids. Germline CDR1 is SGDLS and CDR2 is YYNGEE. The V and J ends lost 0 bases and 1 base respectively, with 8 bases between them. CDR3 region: CASSVAWTSYEQYF. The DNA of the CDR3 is TGTGCCAGCAGCGTAGCATGGACTTCCTACGAGCAGTACTTC.

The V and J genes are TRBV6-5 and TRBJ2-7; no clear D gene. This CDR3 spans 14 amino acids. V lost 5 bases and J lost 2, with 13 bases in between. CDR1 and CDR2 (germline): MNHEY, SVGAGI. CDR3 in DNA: TGTGCCAGCAGTCAGACTCCTCTAGCCTACGAGCAGTACTTC. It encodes CASSQTPLAYEQYF.

Written as DNA, the CDR3 is TGTGCCAGTAGTGACCGGGGACTAGCGGGGAGTCAAGAGACCCAGTACTTC. It yields the protein CASSDRGLAGSQETQYF. This chain joins TRBV19 and TRBJ2-5; TRBD2 aligns across 13 bases. With V trimmed by 5 bases and J by 2 bases, 8 bases remained unmatched. Germline loops: CDR1 LNHDA, CDR2 SQIVND (reference sequence). The CDR3 consists of 17 residues.

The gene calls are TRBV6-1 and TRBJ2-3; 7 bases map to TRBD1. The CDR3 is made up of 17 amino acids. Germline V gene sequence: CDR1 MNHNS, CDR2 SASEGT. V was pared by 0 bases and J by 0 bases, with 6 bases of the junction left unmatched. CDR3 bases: TGTGCCAGCAGTGAAGCAGGGGGCTTTTCTAGCACAGATACGCAGTATTTT. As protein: CASSEAGGFSSTDTQYF.

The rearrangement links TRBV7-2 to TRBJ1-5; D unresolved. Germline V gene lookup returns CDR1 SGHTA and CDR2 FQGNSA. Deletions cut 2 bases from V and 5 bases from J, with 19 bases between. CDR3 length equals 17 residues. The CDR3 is CASSLKRVPDGDQPQHF. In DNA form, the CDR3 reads TGTGCCAGCAGCTTAAAACGAGTTCCGGACGGAGATCAGCCCCAGCATTTT.

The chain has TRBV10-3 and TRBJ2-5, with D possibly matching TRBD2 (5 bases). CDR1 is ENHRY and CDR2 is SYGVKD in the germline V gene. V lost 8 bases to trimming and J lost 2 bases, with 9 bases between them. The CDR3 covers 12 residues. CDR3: CAIGSEQETQYF. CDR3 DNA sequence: TGTGCCATCGGTAGCGAACAAGAGACCCAGTACTTC.

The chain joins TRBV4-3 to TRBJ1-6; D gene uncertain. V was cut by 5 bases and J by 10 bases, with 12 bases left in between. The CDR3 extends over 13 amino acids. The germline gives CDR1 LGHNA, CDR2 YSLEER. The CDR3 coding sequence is TGCGCCAGCAGCTTTGTAGGGAACTCACCCCTCCACTTT. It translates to CASSFVGNSPLHF.

CDR3 residues: CASSISSMNTEAFF. CDR3 bases: TGTGCCAGTAGTATAAGCAGTATGAACACTGAAGCTTTCTTT. This chain uses TRBV19 with TRBJ1-1; D unresolved. V was cut by 2 bases and J by 0 bases, with 7 bases left in between. The CDR3 is 14 residues long. The germline V gene encodes CDR1 LNHDA and CDR2 SQIVND (reference sequence).

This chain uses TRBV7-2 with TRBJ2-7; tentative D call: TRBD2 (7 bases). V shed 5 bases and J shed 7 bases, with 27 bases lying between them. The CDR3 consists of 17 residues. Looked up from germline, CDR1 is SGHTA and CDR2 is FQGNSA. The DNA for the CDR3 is TGTGCCAGCAGCCGCGTCTCGGGGGGCTTTCCGTGGGAAGAGCAGTACTTC. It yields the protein CASSRVSGGFPWEEQYF.

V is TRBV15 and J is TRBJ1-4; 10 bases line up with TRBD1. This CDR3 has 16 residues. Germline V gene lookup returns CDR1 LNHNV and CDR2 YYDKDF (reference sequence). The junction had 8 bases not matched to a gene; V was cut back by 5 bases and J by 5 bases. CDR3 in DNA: TGTGCCACCAGCGGCGGACAGGGGGTGGGGAATGAAAAACTGTTTTTT. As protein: CATSGGQGVGNEKLFF.

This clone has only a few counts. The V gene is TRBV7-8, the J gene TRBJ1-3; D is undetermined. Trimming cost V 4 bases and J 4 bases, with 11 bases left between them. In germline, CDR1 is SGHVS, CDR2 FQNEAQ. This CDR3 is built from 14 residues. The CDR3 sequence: CASSSRGSGNTIYF. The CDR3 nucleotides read TGTGCCAGCAGCTCCAGAGGTTCGGGAAACACCATATATTTT.

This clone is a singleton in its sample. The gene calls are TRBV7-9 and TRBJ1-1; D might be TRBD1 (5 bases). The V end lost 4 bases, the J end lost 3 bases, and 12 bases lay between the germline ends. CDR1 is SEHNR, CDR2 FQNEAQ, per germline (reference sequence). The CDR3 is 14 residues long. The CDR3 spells CASSSSLTDTEAFF. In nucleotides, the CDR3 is TGTGCCAGCAGCTCCTCGTTGACAGACACTGAAGCTTTCTTT.